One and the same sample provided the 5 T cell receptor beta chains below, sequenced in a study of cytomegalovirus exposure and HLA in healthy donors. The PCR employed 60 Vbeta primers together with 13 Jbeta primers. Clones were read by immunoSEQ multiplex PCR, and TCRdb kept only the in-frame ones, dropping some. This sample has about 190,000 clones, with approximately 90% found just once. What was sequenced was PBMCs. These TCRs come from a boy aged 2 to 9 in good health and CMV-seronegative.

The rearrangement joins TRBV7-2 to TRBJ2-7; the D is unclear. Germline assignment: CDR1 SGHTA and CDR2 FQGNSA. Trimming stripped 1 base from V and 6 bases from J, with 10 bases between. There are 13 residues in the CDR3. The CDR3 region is CASSLVSSREQYF. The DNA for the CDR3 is TGTGCCAGCAGCTTAGTTTCCTCCCGCGAGCAGTACTTC.

CDR3 DNA: TGTGCCAGCAGTTCACCGACAGGACAGAACACTGAAGCTTTCTTT. Protein product: CASSSPTGQNTEAFF. The chain carries TRBV2 and TRBJ1-1, with D perhaps matching TRBD1 (6 bases). V dropped 5 bases and J dropped 1 base, with 14 bases sitting between them. The CDR3 loop spans 15 amino acids. Germline V CDR1 and CDR2: SNHLY, FYNNEI. Based on the CDR3 plus reference TRBV2 and TRBJ1-1, the full variable domain is EPEVTQTPSHQVTQMGQEVILRCVPISNHLYFYWYRQILGQKVEFLVSFYNNEISEKSEIFDDQFSVERPDGSNFTLKIRSTKLEDSAMYFCASSSPTGQNTEAFFGQGTRLTVV.

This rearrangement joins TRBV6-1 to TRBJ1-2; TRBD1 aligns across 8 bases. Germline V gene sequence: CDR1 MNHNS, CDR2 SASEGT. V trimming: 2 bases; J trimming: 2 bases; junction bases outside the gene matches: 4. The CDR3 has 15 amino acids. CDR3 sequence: CASSERTGGNYGYTF. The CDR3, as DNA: TGTGCCAGCAGTGAACGTACAGGGGGAAACTATGGCTACACCTTC.

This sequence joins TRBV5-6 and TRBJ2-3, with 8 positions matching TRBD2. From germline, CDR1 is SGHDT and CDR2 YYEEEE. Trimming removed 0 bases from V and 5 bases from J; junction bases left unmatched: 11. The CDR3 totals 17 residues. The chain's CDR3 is CASSLAIGGVRGDTQYF. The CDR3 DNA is TGTGCCAGCAGCTTGGCAATCGGGGGGGTCCGGGGAGATACGCAGTATTTT.

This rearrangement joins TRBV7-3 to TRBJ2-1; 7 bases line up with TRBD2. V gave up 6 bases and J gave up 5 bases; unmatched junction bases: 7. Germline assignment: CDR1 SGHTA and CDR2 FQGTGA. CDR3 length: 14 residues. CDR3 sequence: CASSSGLGDNEQFF. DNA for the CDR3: TGTGCCAGCAGTTCCGGACTAGGGGACAATGAGCAGTTCTTC.